This T cell receptor (beta chain) was documented in a study of T cells in women clearing cervical HPV infection (dated by TCRdb to the late 2010s). Study-wide context: The cases were fewer than 30 women with histologically confirmed HPV16-related CIN3 or worse, and 2 of these cases were invasive cancers. Blood from cases was collected at the visit where the lesion was first found, while blood from controls was collected once the infection could no longer be detected. Controls were 20 to 30 women whose single incident HPV16 infection cleared within 12 months without precancer or cancer developing. HLA typing was available for only a few women, so HLA type could not be excluded as a confounder. As quality controls, five blinded duplicates were added to each group, bringing the total to 60 or so samples made up of approximately 50 participants and 10 replicates. An exploratory proof-of-principle case-control study, nested within the Guanacaste HPV Natural History Study in Costa Rica, was conducted to compare TCR repertoires across cervical HPV16 outcomes. Cases and controls were matched on age within five years and on year of sample collection. In the parent cohort, around 10,000 women aged 18 or older were enrolled in Guanacaste, Costa Rica, during about 1993 to 1994 and then followed for six to eight years. Among cases, blood sampling occurred a median of roughly 160 days after lesion detection, with an interquartile range of roughly 85 to 220 days. A median age of approximately 30 years was observed in cases versus under 40 in controls, and no significant differences in baseline characteristics were found. What the authors observed across the whole study: Random forest classifiers combining richness and V gene abundances distinguished cases from controls with an estimated AUC of around 0.79. Because the number of T cells per sample was unknown, the richness differences could reflect varying T-cell content rather than repertoire biology. Because of the cross-sectional design, the study could not determine whether the associations came before infection or resulted from infection, and neither effector/memory subsets nor HPV-specific T cells were isolated. Significantly higher TCR repertoire richness was observed in CIN3+ cases than in controls across sequencing depths, whereas no difference in evenness was found. Lower TRBV6-7 relative abundance was observed in cases than in controls (roughly 0.12% versus 0.15%; Bonferroni P = 0.0008).

Every participant had a single incident cervical HPV16 infection, and women with prevalent HPV16 infections were excluded. Cervical HPV DNA was detected by MY09/MY11 PCR, and genotyping was performed by dot-blot hybridization. Roughly 15 mL of heparinized blood were centrifuged, and the buffy coat was split into aliquots, frozen at -30 degrees C, and then kept at -80 degrees C. QIAGEN kits were used to extract genomic DNA from buffy coat specimens. With respect to this clone: The antigen this receptor binds is unknown. The read stops 3 residues short of the end of the CDR3; the missing end is completed from the germline J gene.

CDR1 and CDR2 are drawn from the germline V gene (reference sequence): LNHDA, SQIVND. CDR3 length: 17 amino acids, cysteine to phenylalanine. The DNA shown is the part of the CDR3 that was read: 42 bases, in frame from base 1. Trimming leaves V shorter by 4 bases and J shorter by 1 base, with the junction holding 6 bases beyond the gene matches. TCR beta CDR3 regions were amplified by multiplex PCR from an average of roughly 1.3 ug genomic DNA per sample using the immunoSEQ assay. To correct primer bias, the assay used a complete synthetic TCR repertoire to set an amplification baseline. The amplicons were sequenced on the Illumina platform. In the source study's methods: Sequences were error-corrected by clustering with frequency ratios and a modified nearest-neighbor algorithm, then analyzed in the immunoSEQ Analyzer with IMGT gene definitions. TCR richness and evenness were averaged over 20 rarefaction repeats at each rarefaction depth, excluding samples with fewer sequences than the depth. Wilcoxon rank sum tests with FDR correction were used to compare relative abundances of V, D and J genes between the groups. In the blinded duplicates, the intraclass correlation was less than 97% for TCR richness and averaged around 80% across 66 gene segments. TCRdb provides this immuneACCESS table in a form limited to in-frame rearrangements. Some clones are lacking; in checked studies, under half of them reflect an unresolved V gene, and why the rest are absent is not known. The DNA gave D and trimming, while V, J and clone size come from that table. The sample table includes about 30,000 clones. The ten largest clones take up 6.5% to 7.5% of the sample.

The sequence derives from a woman aged 18 to 75 with a cervical HPV16 infection that either progressed to CIN3+ or cleared (not recorded which). The sequenced sample was blood buffy coat. The chain joins TRBV19 to TRBJ2-1, with 11 junctional bases fitting TRBD2. The CDR3 bases that were read are TGTGCCAGTAGTAAGGTAGCGGGGGGGCCTTCCTACAATGAG. Its protein product is CASSKVAGGPSYNE. The whole CDR3 protein reads CASSKVAGGPSYNEQFF.